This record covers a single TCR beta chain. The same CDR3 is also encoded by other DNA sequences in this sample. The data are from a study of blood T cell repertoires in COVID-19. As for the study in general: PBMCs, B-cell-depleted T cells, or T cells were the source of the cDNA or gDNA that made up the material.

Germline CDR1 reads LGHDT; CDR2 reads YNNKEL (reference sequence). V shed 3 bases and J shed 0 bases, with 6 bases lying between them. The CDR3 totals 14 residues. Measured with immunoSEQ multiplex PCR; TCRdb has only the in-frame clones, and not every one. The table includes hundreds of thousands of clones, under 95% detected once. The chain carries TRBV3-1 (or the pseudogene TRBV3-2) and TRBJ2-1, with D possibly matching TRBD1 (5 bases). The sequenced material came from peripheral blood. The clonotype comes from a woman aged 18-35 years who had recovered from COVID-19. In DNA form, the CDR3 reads TGTGCCAGCAGCCAGGGGCGCTCCTACAATGAGCAGTTCTTC. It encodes CASSQGRSYNEQFF.